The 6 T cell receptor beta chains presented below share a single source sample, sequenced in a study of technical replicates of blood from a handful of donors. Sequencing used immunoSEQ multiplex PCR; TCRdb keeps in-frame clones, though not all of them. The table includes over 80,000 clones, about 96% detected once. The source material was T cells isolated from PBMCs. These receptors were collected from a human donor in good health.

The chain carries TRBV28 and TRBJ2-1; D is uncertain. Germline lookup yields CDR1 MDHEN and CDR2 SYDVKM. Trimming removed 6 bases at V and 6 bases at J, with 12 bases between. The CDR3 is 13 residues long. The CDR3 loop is CASSPLYSNEQFF. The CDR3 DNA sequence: TGTGCCAGCAGCCCCCTTTATAGCAATGAGCAGTTCTTC. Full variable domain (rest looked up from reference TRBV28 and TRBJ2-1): DVKVTQSSRYLVKRTGEKVFLECVQDMDHENMFWYRQDPGLGLRLIYFSYDVKMKEKGDIPEGYSVSREKKERFSLILESASTNQTSMYLCASSPLYSNEQFFGPGTRLTVL.

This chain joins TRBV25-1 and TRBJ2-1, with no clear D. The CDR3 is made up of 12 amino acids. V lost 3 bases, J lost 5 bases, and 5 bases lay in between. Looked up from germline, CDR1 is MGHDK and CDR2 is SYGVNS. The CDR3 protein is CASSDLDNEQFF. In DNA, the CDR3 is TGTGCCAGCAGTGACCTCGACAATGAGCAGTTCTTC.

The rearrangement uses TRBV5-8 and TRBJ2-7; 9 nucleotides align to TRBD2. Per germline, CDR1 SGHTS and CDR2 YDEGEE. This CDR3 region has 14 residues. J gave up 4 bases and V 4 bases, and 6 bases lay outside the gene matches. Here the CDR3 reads CASSTGLAGYEQYF. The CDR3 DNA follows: TGTGCCAGCAGCACGGGACTAGCAGGATACGAGCAGTACTTC.

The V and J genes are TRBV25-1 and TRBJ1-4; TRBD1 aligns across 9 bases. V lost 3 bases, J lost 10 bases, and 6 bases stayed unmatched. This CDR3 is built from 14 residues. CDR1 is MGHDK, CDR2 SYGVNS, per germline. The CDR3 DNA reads TGTGCCAGCAGTGATGGGACAGGGTCCGGAAAACTGTTTTTT. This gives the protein CASSDGTGSGKLFF.

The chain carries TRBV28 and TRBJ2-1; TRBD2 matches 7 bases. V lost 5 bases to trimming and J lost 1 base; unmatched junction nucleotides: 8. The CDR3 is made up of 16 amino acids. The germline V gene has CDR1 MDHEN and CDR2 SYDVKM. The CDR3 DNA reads TGTGCCAGCAGTCAATTAGCGGGCGCTTCCTACAATGAGCAGTTCTTC. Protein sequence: CASSQLAGASYNEQFF.

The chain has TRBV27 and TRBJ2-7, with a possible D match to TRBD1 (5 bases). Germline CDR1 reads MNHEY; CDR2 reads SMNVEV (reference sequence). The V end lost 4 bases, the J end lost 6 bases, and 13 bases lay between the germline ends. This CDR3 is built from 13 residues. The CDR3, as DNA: TGTGCCAGCAGTTGGAATAGGGGAAGCGAGCAGTACTTC. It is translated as CASSWNRGSEQYF.